The 15 T cell receptor beta chains below come from one sample, sequenced in a study of PD-1 blockade in classical Hodgkin lymphoma. Profiled with immunoSEQ multiplex PCR; TCRdb holds only in-frame clones, not every one. This sample has about 15,000 clones, with 75% to 90% found just once. Brentuximab vedotin exposure varied, and every patient relapsed after autologous stem cell transplantation. Source: peripheral blood mononuclear cells (PBMCs), taken before the second cycle of nivolumab. Every receptor here comes from a human donor with classical Hodgkin lymphoma.

This sequence joins TRBV6-5 and TRBJ1-1, with TRBD1 as a possible D gene (6 bases). The CDR3 is 14 residues long. Germline CDR1 reads MNHEY; CDR2 reads SVGAGI. V lost 5 bases, J lost 2 bases, and 12 bases lay in between. CDR3 in DNA: TGTGCCAGCAGTAAGGACAGCCGCAACACTGAAGCTTTCTTT. It yields the protein CASSKDSRNTEAFF.

This clone has more than one count but fewer than ten. CDR3 sequence: CASSKTDTQYF. The CDR3, as DNA: TGTGCCAGTAGTAAAACAGATACGCAGTATTTT. The chain couples TRBV19 to TRBJ2-3, with unresolved D. The CDR3 covers 11 residues. CDR1 is LNHDA, CDR2 SQIVND, per germline (reference sequence). The germline V and J ends were trimmed by 4 bases and 3 bases, with 2 bases remaining between them.

V usage is TRBV19 and J usage is TRBJ1-4; the D is unclear. The germline V gene encodes CDR1 LNHDA and CDR2 SQIVND (reference sequence). CDR3 size: 14 residues. V was trimmed by 4 bases and J by 7 bases, leaving 13 bases between them. CDR3 in amino acids: CASSKWWRSEKLFF. CDR3 nucleotide sequence: TGTGCCAGTAGTAAGTGGTGGCGGTCTGAAAAACTGTTTTTT.

The chain carries TRBV7-3 and TRBJ2-1; 9 nucleotides align to TRBD1. Germline V lookup: CDR1 SGHTA, CDR2 FQGTGA. The CDR3 sequence is 17 residues long. The J segment lost 1 base and the V segment lost 5 bases, leaving 9 bases of the junction unmatched. The CDR3 nucleotides are TGTGCCAGCAGCGGATGGGGACAGGGAAATTCCTACAATGAGCAGTTCTTC. This gives the protein CASSGWGQGNSYNEQFF.

This clone was observed a single time. V usage is TRBV4-1 and J usage is TRBJ2-7; 8 nucleotides align to TRBD1. Trimming removed 4 bases from V and 4 bases from J; junction bases left unmatched: 6. This CDR3 region has 14 residues. Germline-derived CDR1 and CDR2 are MGHRA and YSYEKL. The CDR3 reads CASSPGQGEYEQYF. CDR3 nucleotides: TGCGCCAGCAGCCCCGGACAGGGAGAGTACGAGCAGTACTTC.

V and J are TRBV6-5 and TRBJ2-7; weak D call: TRBD1 (5 bases). Trimming pared 5 bases from V and 0 bases from J, leaving 11 bases between. Germline CDR1 reads MNHEY; CDR2 reads SVGAGI. The CDR3 has 14 residues. CDR3 nucleotides: TGTGCCAGCAGTCTCGACAGTTACTCCTACGAGCAGTACTTC. Translating gives CASSLDSYSYEQYF.

The rearrangement uses TRBV29-1 and TRBJ2-2; tentatively, D is TRBD1 or TRBD2 (6 bases each). The CDR3 loop spans 14 amino acids. CDR1 SQVTM and CDR2 ANQGSEA come from the germline V gene. V was clipped by 5 bases and J by 1 base, with 11 bases between them. CDR3 DNA sequence: TGCAGCGTTCGGGGGCGGTTGAACACCGGGGAGCTGTTTTTT. The encoded protein is CSVRGRLNTGELFF.

The chain is built from TRBV19 and TRBJ1-1; D call uncertain. Trimming took 4 bases from V and 2 from J, leaving 11 bases between them. The CDR3 sequence is 14 residues long. CDR1 and CDR2 from the germline V gene are LNHDA and SQIVND (reference sequence). The chain's CDR3 is CASSTTTGNTEAFF. As DNA, the CDR3 is TGTGCCAGTAGTACTACAACGGGTAACACTGAAGCTTTCTTT.

V gene TRBV27 combines with J gene TRBJ1-5; 10 bases line up with TRBD1. CDR1 and CDR2 from the germline V gene are MNHEY and SMNVEV (reference sequence). After removal of 2 bases from V and 0 bases from J, the junction contained 10 bases not matched to a gene. This CDR3 is built from 19 residues. The DNA for the CDR3 is TGTGCCAGCAGTTTAGAGCCTCCGGGACAGGGGAATAGCAATCAGCCCCAGCATTTT. This encodes CASSLEPPGQGNSNQPQHF.

The chain uses TRBV5-8 and TRBJ2-6, with D perhaps given as TRBD1 or TRBD2 (5 bases each). The germline V and J ends were trimmed by 1 base and 0 bases, with 17 bases remaining between them. Germline V gives CDR1 SGHTS, CDR2 YDEGEE. The CDR3 spans 19 residues. CDR3 amino acids: CASSLRDGDPNSGANVLTF. The CDR3 DNA reads TGTGCCAGCAGCTTGCGGGACGGGGACCCCAACTCTGGGGCCAACGTCCTGACTTTC.

The V gene is TRBV11-2, the J gene TRBJ1-5; 9 bases are shared with TRBD1. The CDR3 is 13 residues long. Per the germline V gene, CDR1 is SGHAT and CDR2 is FQNNGV. J lost 4 bases, V lost 8 bases, and 3 bases had no gene match. This CDR3 reads CASGQGRNQPQHF. DNA of the CDR3: TGTGCCAGCGGACAGGGGAGGAATCAGCCCCAGCATTTT.

This clone was seen a single time. The rearrangement uses TRBV10-2 and TRBJ1-5; unclear D gene. The CDR3 runs 14 residues. With 2 bases removed from V and 10 bases from J, the gap between germline ends came to 15 bases. Germline-derived CDR1 and CDR2 are WSHSY and SAAADI. CDR3 DNA sequence: TGCGCCAGCAGTGAGCAGGCAGGCAACATACCCCAGCATTTT. Protein sequence: CASSEQAGNIPQHF.

For the CDR3, the DNA is TGTGCCTGGAGTGTACCTGGGGTTGCGGTGGGATCAGCCCAGCATTTT. This gives the protein CAWSVPGVAVGSAQHF. This chain joins TRBV30 and TRBJ1-5; no firm D call. The germline CDR1 and CDR2 sequences are GTSNPN and SVGIG (reference sequence). This CDR3 is 16 amino acids long. V was pared by 0 bases and J by 11 bases, with 23 bases between.

V and J are TRBV7-3 and TRBJ2-3, with 9 nucleotides matching TRBD2. Germline trimming cut 5 bases from V and 5 bases from J; bases unmatched to any gene: 11. The CDR3 consists of 16 residues. Germline V gene data show CDR1 as SGHTA and CDR2 as FQGTGA. CDR3 loop: CASSPRTSALGDTQYF. CDR3 nucleotide sequence: TGTGCCAGCAGCCCTCGGACTAGCGCCTTAGGAGATACGCAGTATTTT.

The chain is built from TRBV18 and TRBJ1-2; TRBD1 agrees at 8 bases. Germline V gives CDR1 KGHSH, CDR2 LQKENI. V was clipped by 3 bases and J by 8 bases; unmatched bases: 5. CDR3 length: 13 amino acids. The CDR3 coding sequence is TGTGCCAGCTCACCGGGGACAGGTCACGGCTACACCTTC. Translated: CASSPGTGHGYTF.